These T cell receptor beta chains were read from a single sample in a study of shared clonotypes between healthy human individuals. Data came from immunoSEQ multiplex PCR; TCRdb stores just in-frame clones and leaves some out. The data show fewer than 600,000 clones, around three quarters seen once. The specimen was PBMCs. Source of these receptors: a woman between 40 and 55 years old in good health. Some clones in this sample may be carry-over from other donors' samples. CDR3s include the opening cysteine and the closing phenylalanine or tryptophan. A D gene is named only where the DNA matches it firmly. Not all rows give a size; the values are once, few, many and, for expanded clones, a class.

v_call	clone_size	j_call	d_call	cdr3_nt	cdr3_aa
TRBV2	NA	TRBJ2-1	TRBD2	TGTGCCAGCAGTGAAGAGCGGGAGTACAATGAGCAGTTCTTC	CASSEEREYNEQFF
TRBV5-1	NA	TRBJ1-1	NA	TGCGCCAGCAGCATCGGGGCCAGCACTGAAGCTTTCTTT	CASSIGASTEAFF
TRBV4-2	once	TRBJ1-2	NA	TGTGCCAGCAGCCAAGATGGTGGTCAGGGAGGCTACACCTTC	CASSQDGGQGGYTF
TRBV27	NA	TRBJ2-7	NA	TGTGCCAGCAAATTGGTGATCGGATGGGGGGAGCAGTACTTC	CASKLVIGWGEQYF
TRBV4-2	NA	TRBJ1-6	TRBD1	TGTGCCAGCAGCCAAACCCCGACAGGGACCCTCAATTCACCCCTCCACTTT	CASSQTPTGTLNSPLHF
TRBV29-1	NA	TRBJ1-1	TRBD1	TGCAGCGCGGGACAGGCAAACACTGAAGCTTTCTTT	CSAGQANTEAFF
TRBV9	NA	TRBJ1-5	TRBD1	TGTGCCAGCAGCGAACAGGGGAGCAATCAGCCCCAGCATTTT	CASSEQGSNQPQHF
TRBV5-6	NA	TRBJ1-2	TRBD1	TGTGCCAGCAGCCAGGGGGACAGACTTAACTATGGCTACACCTTC	CASSQGDRLNYGYTF
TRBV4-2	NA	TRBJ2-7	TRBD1	TGTGCCAGCACTCCCAACTTAGGGACAGTCTACGAGCAGTACTTC	CASTPNLGTVYEQYF
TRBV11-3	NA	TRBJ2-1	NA	TGTGCCAGCATCGTGGGATACAATGAGCAGTTCTTC	CASIVGYNEQFF
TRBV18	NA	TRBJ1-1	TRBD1	TGTGCCAGCTCACCGGGACAGGGGAGTGAAGCTTTCTTT	CASSPGQGSEAFF
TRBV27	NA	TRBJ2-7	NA	TGTGCCAGCAGCTCTACGACGGCGAATCCCTACGAGCAGTACTTC	CASSSTTANPYEQYF
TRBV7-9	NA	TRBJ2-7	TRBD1	TGTGCCAGCAGCCCCGGGACAGGCAGCTCCTACGAGCAGTACTTC	CASSPGTGSSYEQYF
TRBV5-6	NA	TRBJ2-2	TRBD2	TGTGCCAGCAGCTTGCTTCTAGCGGGAGGGGAGGCCGGGGAGCTGTTTTTT	CASSLLLAGGEAGELFF
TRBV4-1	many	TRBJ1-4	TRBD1	TGCGCCAGCAGCCCGACAGGGGTTCGGACTAATGAAAAACTGTTTTTT	CASSPTGVRTNEKLFF
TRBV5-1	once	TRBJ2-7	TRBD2	TGCGCCAGCAGCTTGGGGCTAGCGGGAGGGCCTGAGCAGTACTTC	CASSLGLAGGPEQYF
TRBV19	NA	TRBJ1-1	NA	TGTGCCAGTAGTATGGGCGGAGATGAAGCTTTCTTT	CASSMGGDEAFF
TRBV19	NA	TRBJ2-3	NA	TGTGCCAGTAGTACCGGACTGAGCACAGATACGCAGTATTTT	CASSTGLSTDTQYF
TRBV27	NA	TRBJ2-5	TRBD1	TGTGCCAGCAGTGGCTCGGGACAGGGGGAAGAGACCCAGTACTTC	CASSGSGQGEETQYF
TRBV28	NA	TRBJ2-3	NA	TGTGCCAGCAGTATACCTAGCACAGATACGCAGTATTTT	CASSIPSTDTQYF
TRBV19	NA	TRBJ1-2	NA	TGTGCCAGTAGTATAGCCGGCGCAGCTACTCCCTATGGCTACACCTTC	CASSIAGAATPYGYTF
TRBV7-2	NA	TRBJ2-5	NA	TGTGCCAGCAGTCCATTCGGGGTAGGAACAGAGACCCAGTACTTC	CASSPFGVGTETQYF
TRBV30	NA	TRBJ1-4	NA	TGTGCCTGGAACAACAGGATTTGGGAAAAACTGTTTTTT	CAWNNRIWEKLFF
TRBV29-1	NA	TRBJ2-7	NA	TGCAGCGTTAGTAACAGGAGCTCCTACGAGCAGTACTTC	CSVSNRSSYEQYF
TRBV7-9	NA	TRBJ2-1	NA	TGTGCCAGCAGCTTAGCCTGGGACACCGAGCAGTTCTTC	CASSLAWDTEQFF
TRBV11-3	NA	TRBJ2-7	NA	TGTGCCAGCAGCTTAGGGCAAGAGAAAAGCGGATACGAGCAGTACTTC	CASSLGQEKSGYEQYF
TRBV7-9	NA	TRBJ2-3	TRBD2	TGTGCCAGCAGCATGACTAGCGGGAGAAGAGATACGCAGTATTTT	CASSMTSGRRDTQYF
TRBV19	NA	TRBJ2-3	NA	TGTGCCAGTAGTCCCCGCTTGCCTGATCAACTCCTCACAGATACGCAGTATTTT	CASSPRLPDQLLTDTQYF
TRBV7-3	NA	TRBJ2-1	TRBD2	TGTGCCAGCAGCTTGGAGGGGACTAGCCGGAATGAGCAGTTCTTC	CASSLEGTSRNEQFF
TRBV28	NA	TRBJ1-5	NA	TGTGCCAGCACGGGGGTAGTAGGGTGGCCCCAGCATTTT	CASTGVVGWPQHF
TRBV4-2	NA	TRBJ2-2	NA	TGTGCCAGCAGCCAAGACTTAGGGCGCGGCACCGGGGAGCTGTTTTTT	CASSQDLGRGTGELFF
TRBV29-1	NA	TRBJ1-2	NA	TGCAGCGTTGAAGATCTGAAGAGGGGGTGGGATGGCTACACCTTC	CSVEDLKRGWDGYTF
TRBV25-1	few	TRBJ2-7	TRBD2	TGTGCCAGCAGTGAATCGAGGGCTAGCGGGGTAGTGGAGCAGTACTTC	CASSESRASGVVEQYF
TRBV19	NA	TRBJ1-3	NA	TGTGCCAGTGGGAGCAACTCTGGAAACACCATATATTTT	CASGSNSGNTIYF
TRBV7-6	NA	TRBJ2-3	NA	TGTGCCAGCAGCCCGCTGACAGGCTGGGATACGCAGTATTTT	CASSPLTGWDTQYF
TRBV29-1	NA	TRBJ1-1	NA	TGCAGCGCCCCCCCGCCGGGGGCCCCCCGTGGGACTGAAGCTTTCTTT	CSAPPPGAPRGTEAFF
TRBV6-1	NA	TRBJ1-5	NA	TGTGCCAGCAGTGAAGCTCGGGTGATCAATCAGCCCCAGCATTTT	CASSEARVINQPQHF
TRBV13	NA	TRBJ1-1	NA	TGTGCCAGCAGCCTGCAGACAGTGAACACTGAAGCTTTCTTT	CASSLQTVNTEAFF
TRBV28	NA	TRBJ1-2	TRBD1	TGTGCCAGCAGTAGGACAGGAACGACTAACTATGGCTACACCTTC	CASSRTGTTNYGYTF
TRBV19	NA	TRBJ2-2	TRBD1	TGTGCCAGTAGTATGGTAGCAGGACAGGGGGGAAGAACCGGGGAGCTGTTTTTT	CASSMVAGQGGRTGELFF
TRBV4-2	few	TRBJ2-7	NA	TGTGCCAGCAGCACGACCCGGACACGGAGCTACGAGCAGTACTTC	CASSTTRTRSYEQYF
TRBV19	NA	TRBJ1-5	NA	TGTGCCAGTAGTATAGTTGGCACACACCACGGTCAGCCCCAGCATTTT	CASSIVGTHHGQPQHF
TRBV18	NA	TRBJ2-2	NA	TGTGCCAGCTCACCACTAGCGGCGAACACCGGGGAGCTGTTTTTT	CASSPLAANTGELFF
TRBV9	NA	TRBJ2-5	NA	TGTGCCAGCAGCGTAACTGGAGAGACCCAGTACTTC	CASSVTGETQYF